This TCR beta chain was obtained from a study of shared clonotypes between healthy human individuals. Regarding the study as a whole: Across several donors, naive CD4 shared roughly 5.2%, naive CD8 over 3%, memory CD4 2% to 2.5%, memory CD8 about 0.4%.

The germline CDR1 and CDR2 sequences are SQVTM and ANQGSEA. There are 14 residues in the CDR3. Trimming cost V 4 bases and J 0 bases, with 12 bases left between them. Using immunoSEQ multiplex PCR, the repertoire was profiled, and TCRdb retains in-frame clones only, with some absent. The data show fewer than 200,000 clones, about 68% seen once. A note on this clone: The antigen is unknown.

The clonotype originates from a man aged 30 to 39 in good health. The chain couples TRBV29-1 to TRBJ1-1; a possible D gene is TRBD1 (5 bases). Sample: memory CD4+ T cells sorted from blood. Subset noted: CD45RA-negative fraction. The CDR3 protein is CSVVGPAMNTEAFF. CDR3 DNA: TGCAGCGTTGTGGGACCTGCCATGAACACTGAAGCTTTCTTT.